Below are 22 T cell receptor beta chains sequenced from a single sample in a study of cytomegalovirus exposure and HLA in healthy donors. The PCR ran on 60 Vbeta and 13 Jbeta primers. Assay used: immunoSEQ multiplex PCR; TCRdb lists only in-frame clones, some missing. Of 100,000 to 150,000 clones listed, around 69% are singletons. The sequenced sample was PBMCs. Receptors were obtained from a woman in her 40s in good health and CMV-seropositive.

In the case of this clone: Other DNA sequences from this sample encode an identical CDR3 as well. The chain employs TRBV6-4 and TRBJ2-3, with 10 nucleotides matching TRBD2. V gave up 3 bases and J gave up 1 base; unmatched junction bases: 1. CDR1 and CDR2 from the germline V gene are MRHNA and SNTAGT. This CDR3 comprises 15 residues. The CDR3 DNA reads as TGTGCCAGCAGTGATGGGACTAGCGGCACAGATACGCAGTATTTT. Its translation: CASSDGTSGTDTQYF.

This clone was detected many times. Other DNA sequences in the same sample also yield this CDR3. The chain is built from TRBV14 and TRBJ2-5; D is undetermined. CDR3 length: 14 amino acids. The V end was cut by 6 bases, the J end by 0 bases, with 11 bases between. Germline V lookup: CDR1 SGHDN, CDR2 FVKESK. The CDR3 loop is CASSLNRNQETQYF. The CDR3 DNA reads as TGTGCCAGCAGTCTTAACAGAAACCAAGAGACCCAGTACTTC. The whole variable domain, remainder taken from reference TRBV14 and TRBJ2-5, is EAGVTQFPSHSVIEKGQTVTLRCDPISGHDNLYWYRRVMGKEIKFLLHFVKESKQDESGMPNNRFLAERTGGTYSTLKVQPAELEDSGVYFCASSLNRNQETQYFGPGTRLLVL.

The chain uses TRBV14 and TRBJ2-2; the match to TRBD1 covers 9 bases. The V gene end was trimmed by 5 bases and the J gene end by 3 bases; junction bases not matched to a gene: 4. The CDR3 extends over 15 amino acids. The germline CDR1 and CDR2 sequences are SGHDN and FVKESK. CDR3: CASSSDRGHTGELFF. CDR3 coding DNA: TGTGCCAGCAGCTCGGACAGGGGACACACCGGGGAGCTGTTTTTT.

The chain couples TRBV6-6 to TRBJ2-1; 10 nucleotides align to TRBD1. Germline assignment: CDR1 MNHNY and CDR2 SVGAGI (reference sequence). The CDR3 consists of 14 residues. The V and J ends lost 5 bases and 6 bases, in that order; junction bases with no gene match: 4. The DNA for the CDR3 is TGTGCCAGCAGTACTGGGACAGGGGCCAATGAGCAGTTCTTC. It codes for CASSTGTGANEQFF.

The chain couples TRBV9 to TRBJ1-4, with D possibly being TRBD1 (5 bases). The germline V and J ends were trimmed by 3 bases and 8 bases, with 11 bases remaining between them. The germline V gene encodes CDR1 SGDLS and CDR2 YYNGEE. The CDR3 totals 13 residues. CDR3: CASSGGEREKLFF. The CDR3 nucleotides are TGTGCCAGCAGCGGGGGCGAGAGGGAAAAACTGTTTTTT.

V and J are TRBV7-9 and TRBJ2-5, with a tentative D call TRBD2 (6 bases). The J call may be mistaken, given a closer DNA end match to TRBJ2-7. CDR1 is SEHNR, CDR2 FQNEAQ, per germline (reference sequence). The CDR3 runs 15 residues. CDR3 DNA: TGTGCCAGCAGCTTGCAGGGACTCCCCGCCTACGAGCAGTACTTC. Its protein product is CASSLQGLPAYEQYF.

This clone appeared a few times. CDR3 sequence reads: CASSKPGEAFF. CDR3 nucleotides: TGTGCCAGCAGTAAACCGGGAGAAGCTTTCTTT. The chain is built from TRBV25-1 and TRBJ1-1; D not resolved. V was trimmed by 5 bases and J by 8 bases, leaving 9 bases between them. CDR1 MGHDK and CDR2 SYGVNS come from the germline V gene. The CDR3 consists of 11 residues.

This clone was recorded a few times. CDR3 protein: CASRPRGPFSGEQYF. The CDR3 bases are TGTGCCAGCAGGCCGCGGGGTCCCTTCTCAGGCGAGCAGTACTTC. The chain is built from TRBV6-5 and TRBJ2-7, with a possible D match to TRBD2 (6 bases). Per the germline V gene, CDR1 is MNHEY and CDR2 is SVGAGI. Trimming removed 6 bases at V and 6 bases at J, with 21 bases between. The length of the CDR3 is 15 residues.

Of note for this clone: Within the sample, other DNA sequences also encode this same CDR3. This chain links TRBV5-1 with TRBJ2-2; no firm D call. The germline V gene encodes CDR1 SGHRS and CDR2 YFSETQ. The CDR3 is 14 amino acids. V was shortened by 0 bases and J by 1 base, with 4 bases between the two germline ends. CDR3 sequence: CASSLAGNTGELFF. As DNA, the CDR3 is TGCGCCAGCAGCTTGGCCGGGAACACCGGGGAGCTGTTTTTT. Based on the CDR3 plus reference TRBV5-1 and TRBJ2-2, the full variable domain is KAGVTQTPRYLIKTRGQQVTLSCSPISGHRSVSWYQQTPGQGLQFLFEYFSETQRNKGNFPGRFSGRQFSNSRSEMNVSTLELGDSALYLCASSLAGNTGELFFGEGSRLTVL.

On this clone itself: The junction differs from germline at one of its ends, possibly a read error. This chain links TRBV5-1 with TRBJ2-7; 7 bases align to TRBD1. The germline V gene encodes CDR1 SGHRS and CDR2 YFSETQ. The CDR3 is made up of 15 amino acids. Written as DNA, the CDR3 is TGCGCCAGCAGTTTGGCCGGGACAGAGATCTACGAGCAGTACTTC. Amino acid sequence: CASSLAGTEIYEQYF.

This chain connects TRBV5-1 to TRBJ2-7; possibly TRBD1 for D (6 bases). The CDR3 is made up of 15 amino acids. Trimming took off 0 bases at V and 2 bases at J, with 12 bases between the two ends. From germline, CDR1 is SGHRS and CDR2 YFSETQ. The CDR3 nucleotides read TGCGCCAGCAGCTTGGACGTGGGGGCCCCCTACGAGCAGTACTTC. It yields the protein CASSLDVGAPYEQYF.

The chain uses TRBV10-3 and TRBJ1-2; perhaps TRBD1 as D (5 bases). In germline, CDR1 is ENHRY, CDR2 SYGVKD. The CDR3 totals 13 residues. V was cut by 8 bases and J by 8 bases, with 18 bases left in between. The CDR3 region has the DNA TGTGCCATCCAAGAGGGACTGGAGCGGGGCTACACCTTC. This encodes CAIQEGLERGYTF.

This clone occurred a few times. The chain uses TRBV7-9 and TRBJ2-1; a possible D gene is TRBD2 (5 bases). The CDR3 covers 15 residues. Trimming removed 2 bases at V and 0 bases at J, with 8 bases between. CDR1 SEHNR and CDR2 FQNEAQ come from the germline V gene (reference sequence). CDR3 in amino acids: CASSLPGSSYNEQFF. The CDR3 nucleotides are TGTGCCAGCAGCTTACCGGGAAGCTCCTACAATGAGCAGTTCTTC.

On this clone itself: The same CDR3 also results from other DNA sequences found in this sample. The V gene is TRBV7-6, the J gene TRBJ2-5; 9 bases map to TRBD1. Germline V gene lookup returns CDR1 SGHVS and CDR2 FNYEAQ. Trimming cost V 4 bases and J 5 bases; bases outside gene matches: 5. The CDR3 sequence is 14 residues long. CDR3 coding DNA: TGTGCCAGCAGCTCCACAGGGGGCGGGGAGACCCAGTACTTC. This sequence encodes CASSSTGGGETQYF.

V gene TRBV13 combines with J gene TRBJ2-7, with 12 bases identical to TRBD2. The CDR3 loop spans 16 amino acids. Trimming at V came to 1 base and at J to 5 bases, leaving 6 bases not matched to a gene. CDR1 and CDR2 from the germline V gene are PRHDT and FYEKMQ (reference sequence). The CDR3 DNA follows: TGTGCCAGCAGCTTAGCCCTAGCGGGGGGGGTCCACGAGCAGTACTTC. Its protein product is CASSLALAGGVHEQYF.

The CDR3 here is CASSFRTGGEGEQYF. Here the CDR3 DNA reads TGCGCCAGCAGCTTCAGGACAGGGGGTGAGGGCGAGCAGTACTTC. The chain joins TRBV5-1 to TRBJ2-7; 10 nucleotides align to TRBD1. The J segment lost 6 bases and the V segment lost 2 bases, leaving 8 bases of the junction unmatched. Germline-derived CDR1 and CDR2 are SGHRS and YFSETQ. The CDR3 length is 15 residues.

This sequence joins TRBV23-1 and TRBJ2-3; TRBD2 matches 10 bases. TRBV23-1 is recorded as an ORF, its role being uncertain. After removal of 3 bases from V and 6 bases from J, the junction contained 12 bases not matched to a gene. This CDR3 is 17 amino acids long. The CDR3 protein is CASSHWTSGPVSDTQYF. The CDR3 DNA reads TGCGCCAGCAGTCATTGGACTAGCGGCCCGGTGTCGGATACGCAGTATTTT.

A few counts support this clone. The chain has TRBV10-1 and TRBJ1-1; D unclear. The CDR3 contains 14 residues. In germline, CDR1 is WNHNN, CDR2 SYGVQD (reference sequence). V was trimmed by 6 bases and J by 0 bases, leaving 11 bases between them. As DNA, the CDR3 is TGCGCCAGCAGCCCCCAGGCTATGAACACTGAAGCTTTCTTT. Encoded protein: CASSPQAMNTEAFF.

CDR3 sequence (DNA): TGTGCCAGCAGCTTAAAGAGGGCTCGAGTTCCAGATACGCAGTATTTT. Amino acid sequence: CASSLKRARVPDTQYF. This chain links TRBV11-2 with TRBJ2-3; perhaps TRBD2 as D (5 bases). The V end lost 2 bases, the J end lost 4 bases, and 16 bases lay between the germline ends. Germline CDR1 reads SGHAT; CDR2 reads FQNNGV. CDR3 length equals 16 residues.

V gene TRBV29-1 combines with J gene TRBJ1-1; TRBD1 might be the D (5 bases). The CDR3 is 17 residues long. Looked up from germline, CDR1 is SQVTM and CDR2 is ANQGSEA. Trimming shortened V by 6 bases and J by 8 bases, and 31 bases separated the two germline ends. The CDR3 reads CSVARRSLQEGKPEAFF. The DNA for the CDR3 is TGCAGCGTCGCACGTAGGAGCTTACAGGAAGGAAAGCCCGAAGCTTTCTTT. The complete variable domain, with remaining parts taken from reference TRBV29-1 and TRBJ1-1, reads SAVISQKPSRDICQRGTSLTIQCQVDSQVTMMFWYRQQPGQSLTLIATANQGSEATYESGFVIDKFPISRPNLTFSTLTVSNMSPEDSSIYLCSVARRSLQEGKPEAFFGQGTRLTVV.

J is TRBJ2-1 and V is TRBV5-6; D perhaps matches TRBD1 (5 bases). Per germline, CDR1 SGHDT and CDR2 YYEEEE. V was shortened by 5 bases and J by 8 bases, with 14 bases between the two germline ends. CDR3 length equals 13 residues. Written as DNA, the CDR3 is TGTGCCAGCAGGCGGACAAGCACGGATGAGCAGTTCTTC. Protein sequence: CASRRTSTDEQFF.

This clone was counted a few times. The chain couples TRBV6-6 to TRBJ2-1; 7 bases match TRBD2. Looked up from germline, CDR1 is MNHNY and CDR2 is SVGAGI (reference sequence). The length of the CDR3 is 14 residues. V trimming: 2 bases; J trimming: 5 bases; junction bases outside the gene matches: 3. The CDR3 DNA reads as TGTGCCAGCAGTTACGGGCTAGCGGACAATGAGCAGTTCTTC. Protein: CASSYGLADNEQFF.